This T cell receptor (beta chain) emerged from a study of CD8 T cells in ankylosing spondylitis. The study's findings and limits: For ankylosing spondylitis blood, a TCR beta motif of fewer than 10 highly homologous variants appeared characteristic. Clones linked to the disease showed a CD8+ phenotype. They occurred at relatively low frequencies in peripheral blood. In synovial fluid and blood from reactive arthritis, some motif variants were previously reported.

Using its own MiXCR run on the 5' RACE reads, TCRdb lists one record per CDR3 protein. Of hundreds of thousands of distinct CDR3 sequences in the sample, about 11% were seen once. This clonotype was found many times. Its antigen is unidentified. The receptor's source is a male donor with ankylosing spondylitis. Source material: blood, either unsorted or a sorted T cell fraction (not recorded which).

The CDR3 bases are TGTGCCAGCAGCTTCCGGGACAGCCTCCTCTATGGCTACACCTTC. Its translation: CASSFRDSLLYGYTF. This rearrangement joins TRBV7-2 to TRBJ1-2; 7 bases match TRBD1. J gave up 4 bases and V 3 bases, and 8 bases lay outside the gene matches. Germline CDR1 SGHTA, CDR2 FQGNSA. The CDR3 is 15 amino acids.